This TCR beta chain was observed in a study of T cells after yellow fever vaccination. Turning to the study itself: Preparation of fractions with low cell numbers was performed using SMART-Seq v4 Ultra Low Input. Study results and limitations: At around 95% for CD4 and approximately 88% for CD8, most primary-vaccination clones showed up again after the booster.

This clonotype has ten or more counts. Germline V CDR1 and CDR2: LNHDA, SQIVND (reference sequence). J lost 4 bases, V lost 5 bases, and 8 bases had no gene match. There are 14 residues in the CDR3. Using its own MiXCR run on the 5' RACE reads, TCRdb lists one record per CDR3 protein. The sample includes some 52,000 distinct CDR3 sequences, approximately 7% of them seen just once. The sample in question was CD8+ T cells not binding an NS4B(214-222) dextramer, sorted from PBMCs, obtained about 49 days after the first yellow fever vaccination. This TCR was sampled from a man between 18 and 29 years old who received the YFV17D yellow fever vaccine. The chain joins TRBV19 to TRBJ2-7; 7 nucleotides agree with TRBD1. CDR3 bases: TGTGCCAGTAGTGTCGGGACAGTTCGGTACGAGCAGTACTTC. It specifies CASSVGTVRYEQYF.